These 29 T cell receptor beta chains share one sample of origin, sequenced in a study of human T cells and chemical hapten exposure. Stated time point: patch test 1, 2 weeks after DPC sensitization. Treatment denoted: therapeutic diphenylcyclopropenone sensitization with weekly scalp DPC. MiXCR, run by TCRdb on the RACE reads, gives a single entry per CDR3 protein. The sample shows just under 350,000 distinct CDR3 sequences, about 7% of them seen only once. The sequences come from whole blood, collected in connection with sensitization to the hapten diphenylcyclopropenone (DPC). Receptor source: a young woman with alopecia areata. Some clones in this sample may be carry-over from other donors' samples.

The chain joins TRBV10-3 to TRBJ1-1, with D unclear. Germline values: CDR1 ENHRY, CDR2 SYGVKD. V was trimmed by 8 bases and J by 4 bases, leaving 11 bases between them. The CDR3 contains 12 residues. This CDR3 is CAIEGSGTEAFF. The CDR3, as DNA: TGTGCCATCGAGGGCAGCGGCACTGAAGCTTTCTTT.

Ten or more counts support this clonotype. V is TRBV29-1 and J is TRBJ2-5, with D possibly being TRBD1 or TRBD2 (5 bases each). CDR3 length: 14 residues. V gave up 6 bases and J gave up 2 bases, with 16 bases separating them. Germline V gene sequence: CDR1 SQVTM, CDR2 ANQGSEA. This CDR3 reads CSVAGTTGQETQYF. Written as DNA, the CDR3 is TGCAGCGTGGCTGGGACGACGGGGCAAGAGACCCAGTACTTC.

The J gene is TRBJ1-1, the V gene TRBV27, with D unresolved. Trimming cost V 6 bases and J 3 bases, with 17 bases left between them. Germline CDR1 MNHEY, CDR2 SMNVEV (reference sequence). This CDR3 comprises 15 residues. CDR3 coding DNA: TGTGCCAGCAGCCCAGCGACCGACCTGGACACTGAAGCTTTCTTT. It is translated as CASSPATDLDTEAFF.

The CDR3 reads CAISSQLNTDTQYF. DNA for the CDR3: TGTGCCATCAGTTCTCAACTGAACACAGATACGCAGTATTTT. The V gene is TRBV10-3, the J gene TRBJ2-3; D gene unclear. V dropped 5 bases and J dropped 2 bases, with 11 bases sitting between them. In germline, CDR1 is ENHRY, CDR2 SYGVKD. The CDR3 totals 14 residues.

This clonotype has only a few counts. This chain joins TRBV10-3 and TRBJ2-7, with a tentative D call TRBD1 (6 bases). CDR1 and CDR2 (germline): ENHRY, SYGVKD. The V end lost 5 bases, the J end lost 0 bases, and 14 bases lay between the germline ends. The CDR3 has 15 residues. The CDR3 DNA follows: TGTGCCATCAGTCCCAACCGGGACACCTCCTACGAGCAGTACTTC. It translates to CAISPNRDTSYEQYF.

This clonotype showed up many times. V usage is TRBV5-1 and J usage is TRBJ2-3; TRBD1 matches 8 bases. Germline V lookup: CDR1 SGHRS, CDR2 YFSETQ. The V segment lost 3 bases and the J segment 6 bases; nucleotides outside the gene matches: 6. The CDR3 is 14 residues long. CDR3 sequence (DNA): TGCGCCAGCAGCTCGCGACAGGGGTACGATACGCAGTATTTT. This gives the protein CASSSRQGYDTQYF.

The chain combines TRBV18 with TRBJ1-2; the D is unclear. This CDR3 has 13 amino acids. V lost 5 bases and J lost 3, with 10 bases in between. Germline loops: CDR1 KGHSH, CDR2 LQKENI. The CDR3 DNA follows: TGTGCCAGCTCAAATGGACCTGACTATGGCTACACCTTC. This translates into CASSNGPDYGYTF.

V gene TRBV5-6 combines with J gene TRBJ2-7; 9 bases agree with TRBD1. From germline, CDR1 is SGHDT and CDR2 YYEEEE. The CDR3 runs to 13 residues. After removal of 4 bases from V and 6 bases from J, the junction contained 5 bases not matched to a gene. The CDR3 DNA reads TGTGCCAGCAGCGAGGGGGACAGGGTCGAGCAGTACTTC. Protein: CASSEGDRVEQYF. Combining the CDR3 with reference TRBV5-6 and TRBJ2-7 gives the whole variable domain DAGVTQSPTHLIKTRGQQVTLRCSPKSGHDTVSWYQQALGQGPQFIFQYYEEEERQRGNFPDRFSGHQFPNYSSELNVNALLLGDSALYLCASSEGDRVEQYFGPGTRLTVT.

This clonotype was seen more than once but under ten times. The rearrangement joins TRBV6-2 or TRBV6-3 to TRBJ2-4; either TRBD1 or TRBD2 may supply D (5 bases each). Germline loops: CDR1 MNHEY, CDR2 SVGEGT. This CDR3 has 15 residues. Trimming stripped 2 bases from V and 3 bases from J, with 11 bases between. The CDR3 DNA follows: TGTGCCAGCAGTTACAGAGGGGCAGACAAAAACATTCAGTACTTC. This codes for CASSYRGADKNIQYF.

The chain recombines TRBV9 with TRBJ2-5; D gene unclear. Germline assignment: CDR1 SGDLS and CDR2 YYNGEE. The CDR3 sequence is 13 residues long. Trimming took 4 bases from V and 4 from J, leaving 11 bases between them. The CDR3 coding sequence is TGTGCCAGCAGCAACACCGGCGGAGAGACCCAGTACTTC. It translates to CASSNTGGETQYF. The variable domain in full, with the rest retrieved from reference TRBV9 and TRBJ2-5, is DSGVTQTPKHLITATGQRVTLRCSPRSGDLSVYWYQQSLDQGLQFLIQYYNGEERAKGNILERFSAQQFPDLHSELNLSSLELGDSALYFCASSNTGGETQYFGPGTRLLVL.

The CDR3 here is CSVRHQGLGTEAFF. DNA for the CDR3: TGCAGCGTCCGTCATCAGGGGCTAGGCACTGAAGCTTTCTTT. This chain connects TRBV29-1 to TRBJ1-1, with TRBD1 as a possible D gene (6 bases). The V and J ends lost 6 bases and 4 bases respectively, with 18 bases between them. This CDR3 region has 14 residues. CDR1 and CDR2 (germline): SQVTM, ANQGSEA. Full variable domain (outside the CDR3, taken from reference TRBV29-1 and TRBJ1-1): SAVISQKPSRDICQRGTSLTIQCQVDSQVTMMFWYRQQPGQSLTLIATANQGSEATYESGFVIDKFPISRPNLTFSTLTVSNMSPEDSSIYLCSVRHQGLGTEAFFGQGTRLTVV.

V and J are TRBV5-1 and TRBJ2-2, with 8 bases aligning to TRBD2. CDR1 and CDR2 from the germline V gene are SGHRS and YFSETQ. The junction had 7 bases not matched to a gene; V was cut back by 2 bases and J by 7 bases. The CDR3 is 15 residues long. The CDR3 loop reads CASSFAGGGNGELFF. DNA of the CDR3: TGCGCCAGCAGCTTCGCCGGCGGGGGGAACGGGGAGCTGTTTTTT.

The chain carries TRBV10-3 and TRBJ2-2; no firm D call. V gave up 5 bases and J gave up 6 bases, with 4 bases separating them. This CDR3 comprises 11 residues. Germline V lookup: CDR1 ENHRY, CDR2 SYGVKD. Here the CDR3 DNA reads TGTGCCATCAGTACCGCCGGGGAGCTGTTTTTT. Amino acid sequence: CAISTAGELFF.

This clonotype showed up many times. The chain has TRBV11-2 and TRBJ2-3; D ambiguous. This CDR3 has 15 amino acids. Germline-derived CDR1 and CDR2 are SGHAT and FQNNGV. V was cut by 0 bases and J by 4 bases, with 11 bases left in between. CDR3 DNA: TGTGCCAGCAGCTTAGAGATTGGCGGCTCAGATACGCAGTATTTT. This gives the protein CASSLEIGGSDTQYF.

The sample holds many counts of this clonotype. The chain carries TRBV7-9 and TRBJ2-3; 8 nucleotides match TRBD2. The CDR3 is made up of 14 amino acids. Trimming took 5 bases from V and 5 from J; bases not matched to a gene: 6. CDR1 and CDR2 (germline): SEHNR, FQNEAQ (reference sequence). The CDR3 protein is CASSLSGDLDTQYF. DNA for the CDR3: TGTGCCAGCAGCCTTAGCGGGGATCTAGATACGCAGTATTTT.

This clonotype was found a few times. The chain is built from TRBV9 and TRBJ2-3; 10 bases fit TRBD2. The CDR3 spans 15 residues. After removal of 4 bases from V and 8 bases from J, the junction contained 10 bases not matched to a gene. Germline CDR1 is SGDLS and CDR2 is YYNGEE. CDR3 nucleotide sequence: TGTGCCAGCAGCCCCCTGGAGGTAGCGGGGGGTACGCAGTATTTT. It codes for CASSPLEVAGGTQYF. Drawing the rest from reference TRBV9 and TRBJ2-3, the complete variable domain is DSGVTQTPKHLITATGQRVTLRCSPRSGDLSVYWYQQSLDQGLQFLIQYYNGEERAKGNILERFSAQQFPDLHSELNLSSLELGDSALYFCASSPLEVAGGTQYFGPGTRLTVL.

This clonotype came up a few times. V is TRBV25-1 and J is TRBJ1-6, with unresolved D. The CDR3 is 15 amino acids. V lost 4 bases to trimming and J lost 5 bases, with 12 bases between them. Per the germline V gene, CDR1 is MGHDK and CDR2 is SYGVNS. The DNA of the CDR3 is TGTGCCAGCAGTGCGGGCGGTACAGATAATTCACCCCTCCACTTT. Amino acids: CASSAGGTDNSPLHF.

The chain carries TRBV2 and TRBJ1-1; D possibly corresponds to TRBD1 (6 bases). This CDR3 spans 15 amino acids. V was shortened by 2 bases and J by 0 bases, with 10 bases between the two germline ends. Germline V gene sequence: CDR1 SNHLY, CDR2 FYNNEI. The CDR3 sequence: CASSENGQMNTEAFF. CDR3 nucleotides: TGTGCCAGCAGTGAAAATGGACAGATGAACACTGAAGCTTTCTTT.

This clonotype was counted between two and nine times. The chain joins TRBV7-9 to TRBJ1-4, with 7 bases that match TRBD1. V was pared by 10 bases and J by 6 bases, with 8 bases of the junction left unmatched. Germline-derived CDR1 and CDR2 are SEHNR and FQNEAQ (reference sequence). The CDR3 has 13 amino acids. The CDR3 loop is CATPGTDDEKLFF. As DNA, the CDR3 is TGTGCCACACCGGGGACAGATGATGAAAAACTGTTTTTT.

This clonotype was detected ten times or more. The V and J genes are TRBV7-3 and TRBJ2-6, with D uncertain. V was shortened by 4 bases and J by 4 bases, with 8 bases between the two germline ends. The CDR3 length is 14 residues. Per germline, CDR1 SGHTA and CDR2 FQGTGA. The chain's CDR3 is CASSSPGGANVLTF. The CDR3 DNA is TGTGCCAGCAGCTCCCCTGGCGGGGCCAACGTCCTGACTTTC.

The gene calls are TRBV5-1 and TRBJ2-7, with D possibly matching TRBD2 (5 bases). Between the trimmed V and J ends, which lost 0 bases and 9 bases, there was a span of 22 bases. The CDR3 consists of 16 residues. Germline V lookup: CDR1 SGHRS, CDR2 YFSETQ. CDR3 loop: CASSLGSQDSYRGQYF. As DNA, the CDR3 is TGCGCCAGCAGCTTGGGCTCCCAGGACTCTTATCGCGGGCAGTACTTC.

The chain uses TRBV28 and TRBJ1-6; D remains ambiguous. Looked up from germline, CDR1 is MDHEN and CDR2 is SYDVKM. The CDR3 runs 15 residues. V shed 6 bases and J shed 10 bases, with 19 bases lying between them. CDR3: CASSLILYGGSPLHF. In DNA form, the CDR3 reads TGTGCCAGCAGCCTAATATTGTACGGAGGATCACCCCTCCACTTT.

The chain combines TRBV7-9 with TRBJ1-1; D ambiguous. CDR1 and CDR2 from the germline V gene are SEHNR and FQNEAQ (reference sequence). V lost 4 bases to trimming and J lost 1 base, with 13 bases between them. The CDR3 contains 15 residues. CDR3: CASSSHRLANTEAFF. DNA of the CDR3: TGTGCCAGCAGCTCCCACCGATTGGCGAACACTGAAGCTTTCTTT.

This clonotype has only a few counts. The V call is TRBV7-2, the J call TRBJ1-1, with no clear D. CDR1 and CDR2 (germline): SGHTA, FQGNSA. V was clipped by 2 bases and J by 5 bases, with 9 bases between them. The CDR3 sequence is 13 residues long. The CDR3: CASSLSATTEAFF. Here the CDR3 DNA reads TGTGCCAGCAGCTTATCAGCGACGACTGAAGCTTTCTTT. Full variable domain (rest looked up from reference TRBV7-2 and TRBJ1-1): GAGVSQSPSNKVTEKGKDVELRCDPISGHTALYWYRQSLGQGLEFLIYFQGNSAPDKSGLPSDRFSAERTGGSVSTLTIQRTQQEDSAVYLCASSLSATTEAFFGQGTRLTVV.

This clonotype was observed many times. In DNA, the CDR3 is TGTGCCAGCAGTCCGCGGGATCGGGGGGACACCGGGGAGCTGTTTTTT. Protein: CASSPRDRGDTGELFF. V and J are TRBV6-2 or TRBV6-3 and TRBJ2-2, with 7 positions matching TRBD2. J lost 3 bases, V lost 5 bases, and 9 bases had no gene match. There are 16 residues in the CDR3. Germline assignment: CDR1 MNHEY and CDR2 SVGEGT.

This clonotype occurred many times. The chain carries TRBV5-1 and TRBJ2-3; 9 positions match TRBD1. Losses at the gene ends were 0 bases for V and 4 bases for J; bases not matched to a gene: 9. The CDR3 has 17 residues. The germline V gene has CDR1 SGHRS and CDR2 YFSETQ. CDR3 nucleotide sequence: TGCGCCAGCAGCTTGGTCAACAGGGGGCTGGAGGCAGATACGCAGTATTTT. Protein sequence: CASSLVNRGLEADTQYF.

This clonotype was counted only a few times. The gene calls are TRBV19 and TRBJ2-5; the D call may be TRBD1 or TRBD2 (5 bases each). Deletions cut 5 bases from V and 10 bases from J, with 20 bases between. Germline V lookup: CDR1 LNHDA, CDR2 SQIVND (reference sequence). This CDR3 has 14 amino acids. CDR3 region: CASSPLGTAGNQYF. The CDR3 bases are TGTGCCAGTAGTCCCCTCGGGACCGCCGGGAACCAGTACTTC.

The rearrangement links TRBV15 to TRBJ1-1; possible D gene TRBD1, 5 bases. Trimming removed 2 bases from V and 2 bases from J, with 15 bases in between. CDR3 size: 16 residues. The V gene's germline CDR1 is LNHNV and CDR2 YYDKDF (reference sequence). The chain's CDR3 is CATSRYGDESNTEAFF. CDR3 bases: TGTGCCACCAGCAGATATGGGGACGAGTCCAACACTGAAGCTTTCTTT.

At least ten counts were recorded for this clonotype. This chain connects TRBV28 to TRBJ2-7; a possible D gene is TRBD2 (6 bases). The germline V gene encodes CDR1 MDHEN and CDR2 SYDVKM. This CDR3 has 15 residues. Trimming left V 7 bases short and J 0 bases short, with 16 bases between. The CDR3 nucleotides are TGTGCCAGCACCCAATCGGCGGGAAGCTCCTACGAGCAGTACTTC. Its translation: CASTQSAGSSYEQYF.